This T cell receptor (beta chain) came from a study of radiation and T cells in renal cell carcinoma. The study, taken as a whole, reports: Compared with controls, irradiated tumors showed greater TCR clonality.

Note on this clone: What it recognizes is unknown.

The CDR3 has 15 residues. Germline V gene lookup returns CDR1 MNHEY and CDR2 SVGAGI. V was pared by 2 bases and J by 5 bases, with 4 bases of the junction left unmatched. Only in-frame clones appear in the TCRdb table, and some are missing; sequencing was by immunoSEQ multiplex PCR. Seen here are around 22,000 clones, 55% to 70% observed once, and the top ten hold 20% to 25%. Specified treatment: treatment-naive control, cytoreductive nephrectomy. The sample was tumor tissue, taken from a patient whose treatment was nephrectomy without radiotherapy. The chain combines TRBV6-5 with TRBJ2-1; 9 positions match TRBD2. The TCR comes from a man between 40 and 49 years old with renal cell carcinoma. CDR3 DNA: TGTGCCAGCAGTTACGAGTCTAGCGGGGACAATGAGCAGTTCTTC. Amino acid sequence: CASSYESSGDNEQFF.